The source of this T cell receptor (beta chain) is a study of T cells in Graves' hyperthyroidism and ophthalmopathy. Many counts were recorded for this clonotype. Template material for amplifying TCR beta CDR3 regions consisted of RNA transcripts. Using the HTBI primer set, a first-round RT-PCR was run on the TCR CDR3. MiXCR was run by TCRdb on the multiplex PCR reads, yielding one entry per CDR3 protein. The table shows about 200,000 distinct CDR3 sequences, with about a sixth occurring only once. The CDR3 runs to 14 residues. With 7 bases clipped from V and 5 bases from J, the junction kept 10 bases outside the gene matches. Germline loops: CDR1 LNHDA, CDR2 SQIVND (reference sequence). For the diagnoses, clinical symptoms, serum thyroxine and TRAb, thyroid ultrasound and orbital computed tomography were used.

The sequence was obtained from a woman aged 50 to 60 with Graves' hyperthyroidism. Sequencing was performed on blood. This chain joins TRBV19 and TRBJ1-1; TRBD1 aligns across 7 bases. As DNA, the CDR3 is TGTGCCAGTACCAGGGGGAAGGGGGTGACTGAAGCTTTCTTT. Encoded protein: CASTRGKGVTEAFF. The variable domain in full, completed from reference TRBV19 and TRBJ1-1, reads DGGITQSPKYLFRKEGQNVTLSCEQNLNHDAMYWYRQDPGQGLRLIYYSQIVNDFQKGDIAEGYSVSREKKESFPLTVTSAQKNPTAFYLCASTRGKGVTEAFFGQGTRLTVV.